These 21 T cell receptor beta chains originate from one sample sequenced in a study of blood T cell repertoires in COVID-19. Using immunoSEQ multiplex PCR, the repertoire was profiled, and TCRdb retains in-frame clones only, with some absent. This table holds a few hundred thousand clones, more than 65% found once. Sequencing used peripheral blood. These TCRs come from a woman aged 40 to 55 who had recovered from COVID-19.

The rearrangement joins TRBV6-2 or TRBV6-3 to TRBJ1-6; the D gene is possibly TRBD1 (5 bases). Germline values: CDR1 MNHEY, CDR2 SVGEGT. This CDR3 is built from 17 residues. V dropped 5 bases and J dropped 9 bases, with 23 bases sitting between them. CDR3 amino acids: CASSKAEPGLGSSPLHF. CDR3 nucleotides: TGTGCCAGCAGTAAGGCGGAGCCGGGACTTGGAAGTTCACCCCTCCACTTT.

V usage is TRBV7-6 and J usage is TRBJ2-5, with D perhaps TRBD2 (6 bases). Trimming stripped 5 bases from V and 2 bases from J, with 15 bases between. The CDR3 totals 15 residues. CDR1 is SGHVS, CDR2 FNYEAQ, per germline. Here the CDR3 reads CASSHTGVGQETQYF. DNA for the CDR3: TGTGCCAGCAGCCACACGGGGGTCGGGCAAGAGACCCAGTACTTC.

The chain employs TRBV3-1 (or the pseudogene TRBV3-2) and TRBJ2-3, with no clear D. The ends were cut back, 4 bases at V and 2 bases at J, with 7 bases in the middle. The CDR3 length is 13 residues. Germline lookup yields CDR1 LGHDT and CDR2 YNNKEL (reference sequence). This chain's CDR3 is CASSPTNTDTQYF. The CDR3 nucleotides read TGTGCCAGCAGCCCTACTAACACAGATACGCAGTATTTT.

The rearrangement links TRBV4-2 to TRBJ2-2; 11 nucleotides match TRBD2. The CDR3 covers 18 residues. Germline V gene data show CDR1 as LGHNA and CDR2 as YNFKEQ. With V trimmed by 1 base and J by 5 bases, 9 bases remained unmatched. The CDR3 loop reads CASSQVPAIAGGTGELFF. The CDR3 DNA sequence: TGTGCCAGCAGCCAAGTCCCAGCTATAGCGGGGGGGACCGGGGAGCTGTTTTTT.

The chain recombines TRBV4-3 with TRBJ2-5; tentative D call: TRBD1 (6 bases). The CDR3 length is 17 residues. The germline V and J ends were trimmed by 1 base and 3 bases, with 18 bases remaining between them. The germline gives CDR1 LGHNA, CDR2 YSLEER. Written as DNA, the CDR3 is TGCGCCAGCAGCCAAGTAGTAGGCTCGGGACACAAAGAGACCCAGTACTTC. Encoded protein: CASSQVVGSGHKETQYF.

This chain connects TRBV19 to TRBJ1-6; D call uncertain. The germline CDR1 and CDR2 sequences are LNHDA and SQIVND (reference sequence). V dropped 4 bases and J dropped 7 bases, with 5 bases sitting between them. This CDR3 comprises 12 residues. CDR3 sequence reads: CASSNINSPLHF. CDR3 DNA: TGTGCCAGTAGTAACATAAATTCACCCCTCCACTTT.

The chain couples TRBV6-1 to TRBJ1-2; the D gene is possibly TRBD1 (5 bases). The CDR3 has 13 amino acids. Germline V gene lookup returns CDR1 MNHNS and CDR2 SASEGT. The V end was cut by 3 bases, the J end by 7 bases, with 12 bases between. In DNA, the CDR3 is TGTGCCAGCAGTGAGGGAGGGGACGGTGGCTACACCTTC. This sequence encodes CASSEGGDGGYTF.

This clone was detected only a few times. The rearrangement links TRBV11-2 to TRBJ1-5, with 7 nucleotides matching TRBD1. V lost 6 bases, J lost 5 bases, and 4 bases stayed unmatched. Germline-derived CDR1 and CDR2 are SGHAT and FQNNGV. CDR3 size: 13 residues. The CDR3 loop is CASRGTGDQPQHF. In DNA, the CDR3 is TGTGCCAGCAGGGGAACAGGGGATCAGCCCCAGCATTTT. Supplemented by reference TRBV11-2 and TRBJ1-5, the full variable domain reads EAGVAQSPRYKIIEKRQSVAFWCNPISGHATLYWYQQILGQGPKLLIQFQNNGVVDDSQLPKDRFSAERLKGVDSTLKIQPAKLEDSAVYLCASRGTGDQPQHFGDGTRLSIL.

This chain connects TRBV5-1 to TRBJ2-3; no clear D. Germline CDR1 reads SGHRS; CDR2 reads YFSETQ. The CDR3 sequence is 13 residues long. V lost 3 bases, J lost 1 base, and 6 bases lay in between. The CDR3, as DNA: TGCGCCAGCAGCTCGGCGGGCACAGATACGCAGTATTTT. Its translation: CASSSAGTDTQYF.

The chain carries TRBV23-1 and TRBJ1-1; D unresolved. TRBV23-1 is annotated as an ORF whose role is uncertain. Trimming removed 2 bases at V and 6 bases at J, with 13 bases between. This CDR3 has 14 residues. CDR3 region: CASSQREEDSEAFF. The CDR3 DNA reads TGCGCCAGCAGTCAACGTGAGGAAGATTCTGAAGCTTTCTTT.

V usage is TRBV7-2 and J usage is TRBJ2-5, with 7 positions matching TRBD2. Germline CDR1 is SGHTA and CDR2 is FQGNSA. The CDR3 runs to 13 residues. Losses at the gene ends were 5 bases for V and 5 bases for J; bases not matched to a gene: 5. As DNA, the CDR3 is TGTGCCAGCAGCCTTCGACTAGCTGAGACCCAGTACTTC. It translates to CASSLRLAETQYF.

V and J are TRBV7-3 and TRBJ2-5; 8 bases are a match to TRBD1. The CDR3 has 16 amino acids. CDR1 SGHTA and CDR2 FQGTGA come from the germline V gene. The ends lost 2 bases at V and 4 bases at J; junction bases unmatched: 9. The CDR3 protein is CASSLSAGGTAETQYF. The CDR3 DNA reads TGTGCCAGCAGCTTATCGGCAGGGGGCACCGCAGAGACCCAGTACTTC.

A few counts support this clone. The chain links TRBV24-1 to TRBJ1-6, with D tentatively TRBD1 (5 bases). V was pared by 8 bases and J by 7 bases, with 23 bases between. Per germline, CDR1 KGHDR and CDR2 SFDVKD. This CDR3 contains 17 residues. CDR3 DNA sequence: TGTGCCACCAAGGACCAAGGTGGGGGAGGCCTCAATTCACCCCTCCACTTT. Protein sequence: CATKDQGGGGLNSPLHF.

The chain has TRBV4-1 and TRBJ2-2; 7 bases map to TRBD1. V lost 8 bases and J lost 2; bases outside the gene matches: 5. The length of the CDR3 is 14 residues. From germline, CDR1 is MGHRA and CDR2 YSYEKL. The CDR3 loop is CASARDSNTGELFF. The DNA of the CDR3 is TGCGCCAGCGCCCGGGACAGCAACACCGGGGAGCTGTTTTTT.

As regards this clone: Other DNA sequences in this sample translate to the same CDR3. The J gene is TRBJ1-1, the V gene TRBV28; 7 bases agree with TRBD1. The CDR3 is 14 amino acids. CDR1 is MDHEN and CDR2 is SYDVKM in the germline V gene. The ends lost 3 bases at V and 0 bases at J; junction bases unmatched: 1. In nucleotides, the CDR3 is TGTGCCAGCAGTTTGGGACAGTTGAACACTGAAGCTTTCTTT. Its protein product is CASSLGQLNTEAFF. Combining the CDR3 with reference TRBV28 and TRBJ1-1 gives the whole variable domain DVKVTQSSRYLVKRTGEKVFLECVQDMDHENMFWYRQDPGLGLRLIYFSYDVKMKEKGDIPEGYSVSREKKERFSLILESASTNQTSMYLCASSLGQLNTEAFFGQGTRLTVV.

The chain carries TRBV5-1 and TRBJ1-4; 7 positions agree with TRBD1. The germline gives CDR1 SGHRS, CDR2 YFSETQ. The CDR3 is made up of 15 amino acids. V lost 1 base and J lost 0; bases outside the gene matches: 0. CDR3 loop: CASSLQGATNEKLFF. In nucleotides, the CDR3 is TGCGCCAGCAGCTTGCAGGGGGCAACTAATGAAAAACTGTTTTTT. Together with reference TRBV5-1 and TRBJ1-4, the CDR3 gives the full variable domain: KAGVTQTPRYLIKTRGQQVTLSCSPISGHRSVSWYQQTPGQGLQFLFEYFSETQRNKGNFPGRFSGRQFSNSRSEMNVSTLELGDSALYLCASSLQGATNEKLFFGSGTQLSVL.

Points on this clone: This CDR3 fails to terminate in the conserved phenylalanine or tryptophan, so it likely reflects a read error. The DNA is omitted, as the CDR3 cannot be located on it reliably, and the CDR3 follows TCRdb's listing. The chain employs TRBV5-5 and TRBJ1-1; the D segment call TRBD1 is taken from the table without a DNA check. The CDR3 contains 15 residues when both ends are counted. The V gene's germline CDR1 is SGHKS and CDR2 YYEKEE (reference sequence). CDR3 residues: CASSLTPSDRGLASP.

The J gene is TRBJ2-6, the V gene TRBV9, with D tentatively TRBD1 (5 bases). V lost 4 bases and J 2 bases, leaving 7 bases between the germline ends. This CDR3 has 14 amino acids. The V gene's germline CDR1 is SGDLS and CDR2 YYNGEE. The CDR3 loop reads CASSQTAGANVLTF. CDR3 DNA: TGTGCCAGCAGCCAGACAGCTGGGGCCAACGTCCTGACTTTC.

V usage is TRBV2 and J usage is TRBJ1-4; TRBD1 is a possible D gene (5 bases). The CDR3 sequence is 17 residues long. Germline CDR1 SNHLY, CDR2 FYNNEI. Trimming shortened V by 5 bases and J by 0 bases, and 16 bases separated the two germline ends. Written as DNA, the CDR3 is TGTGCCAGCAGTCTGGAGCCGGCGGGGCCAACTAATGAAAAACTGTTTTTT. Amino acid sequence: CASSLEPAGPTNEKLFF.

The chain's CDR3 is CASSSGQLQETQYF. The DNA of the CDR3 is TGTGCCAGCAGTTCGGGACAACTACAAGAGACCCAGTACTTC. The chain recombines TRBV6-2 or TRBV6-3 with TRBJ2-5, with D maybe TRBD1 (6 bases). This CDR3 has 14 amino acids. Between the trimmed V and J ends, which lost 4 bases and 2 bases, there was a span of 11 bases. Germline V gene data show CDR1 as MNHEY and CDR2 as SVGEGT.

This clone has a single count. This rearrangement joins TRBV5-1 to TRBJ2-7; possibly TRBD2 for D (5 bases). The CDR3 totals 16 residues. Germline CDR1 SGHRS, CDR2 YFSETQ. V lost 5 bases and J 7 bases, leaving 25 bases between the germline ends. CDR3 amino acids: CASSPEESINPNEQYF. CDR3 nucleotide sequence: TGCGCCAGCAGTCCGGAGGAGTCCATAAACCCCAATGAGCAGTACTTC.